The rows below give T cell receptor beta chains drawn from one sample of a study of blood T cells in healthy people across ages. Each CDR3 protein is one row after TCRdb ran MiXCR on the 5' RACE reads. The sample holds around 790,000 distinct CDR3 sequences; around 43% are singletons and the top ten take roughly a fifth. Sequencing used blood. These receptor sequences come from a man in his fifties or sixties in good health. CDR3s include the opening cysteine and the closing phenylalanine or tryptophan. A D gene is named only where the DNA matches it firmly. Rows give clone size only sometimes, using once, few, many, or a class for an expanded clone.

TRBJ1-1 . . TRBV2 TGTGCCAGCAGTGATTCCGGACAGACTGAAGCTTTCTTT CASSDSGQTEAFF
TRBJ1-2 TRBD1 . TRBV6-2/TRBV6-3 TGTGCCAGCAGTTACCCCAGGACAGGGGGCGCCCAAACCGCCGGCTACACCTTC CASSYPRTGGAQTAGYTF
TRBJ1-1 TRBD1 . TRBV7-8 TGTGCCAGCAGCTTGGGACAGGGGAGGGTGCGGGGCACTGAAGCTTTCTTT CASSLGQGRVRGTEAFF
TRBJ1-5 TRBD1 . TRBV29-1 TGCAGCGTTGGGGAGGGGGCAGGTCAGCCCCAGCATTTT CSVGEGAGQPQHF
TRBJ1-6 . . TRBV3-1 TGTGCCAGCAGCCAAGAGGGGGCGAGGAATTCACCCCTCCACTTT CASSQEGARNSPLHF
TRBJ2-3 . few TRBV20-1 TGCAGTGCTAGAGCCAGACCTCTCACAGATACGCAGTATTTT CSARARPLTDTQYF
TRBJ2-5 TRBD1 once TRBV7-9 TGTGCCAGCAGCGTACCGGGACAGACTCTTGAGACCCAGTACTTC CASSVPGQTLETQYF
TRBJ2-5 . . TRBV4-3 TGCGCCGGCAGCCAAGATGGAATCGAAAAACAAGAGACCCAGTACTTC CAGSQDGIEKQETQYF
TRBJ1-1 TRBD1 . TRBV5-1 TGCGCCAGCAGCTTGACCGGGACAGGCGCTGAAGCTTTCTTT CASSLTGTGAEAFF
TRBJ1-4 . . TRBV5-1 TGCGCCAGCAGCTTGGGCGCCTCCGGCCATGAAAAACTGTTTTTT CASSLGASGHEKLFF
TRBJ2-5 . few TRBV5-1 TGCGCCAGCAGCTCCGTGGTGGGGGGTCCCGGAGGAGAGCAGTACTTC CASSSVVGGPGGEQYF
TRBJ2-7 . . TRBV3-1 TGTGCCAGCGCGTTCGGGACGCAAAGCTACGAGCAGTACTTC CASAFGTQSYEQYF
TRBJ2-7 TRBD1 few TRBV20-1 TGCAGTGCTACGGACAGGAGTTTATCCTACGAGCAGTACTTC CSATDRSLSYEQYF
TRBJ1-1 TRBD1 . TRBV7-8 TGTGCCAGCAGCCGGGGGACAGGGGGCCTGGCTGAAGCTTTCTTT CASSRGTGGLAEAFF
TRBJ2-3 . . TRBV15 TGTGCCACCAGCAGAGTATTGTTCGCAGATACGCAGTATTTT CATSRVLFADTQYF
TRBJ2-5 TRBD1 few TRBV6-2/TRBV6-3 TGTGCCAGCAGGAGAACAGGGGGTCCACAAGAGACCCAGTACTTC CASRRTGGPQETQYF
TRBJ2-7 . . TRBV5-1 TGCGCCAGCAGCTTGGGGGGGAACCTCGACGAGCAGTACTTC CASSLGGNLDEQYF
TRBJ2-1 . few TRBV5-1 TGCGCCAGCGACCGGGGGGCTAACGATGAGCAGTTCTTC CASDRGANDEQFF
TRBJ1-2 . . TRBV4-1 TGCGCCAGCAGCCAAGGATGGTTATTGGGCAGGCCTTATGGCTACACCTTC CASSQGWLLGRPYGYTF
TRBJ2-3 . . TRBV9 TGTGCCAGCAGCGATACCCCAGGCGTAGATACGCAGTATTTT CASSDTPGVDTQYF
TRBJ1-4 . . TRBV7-6 TGTGCCAGCAGCTTGAGCCCCAGGGATGCAACTAATGAAAAACTGTTTTTT CASSLSPRDATNEKLFF